This is a list of T cell receptor beta chains from one sample in a study of shared clonotypes between healthy human individuals. Produced via immunoSEQ multiplex PCR; TCRdb's table is partial and in-frame only. The sample records 560,000 or so clones, approximately 96% being singletons. Specimen: naive CD8+ T cells sorted from blood. These receptors all stem from a woman between 25 and 40 years old in good health. Both conserved end residues are part of each CDR3. The D gene is left open where the match is weak. Where a row states a size, it is once, few, many or the class of an expanded clone; other rows omit it.

D,length,size,J,V,DNA,CDR3
.,15,.,TRBJ2-3,TRBV28,TGTGCCAGCTTCCGCCCCGGGGCGTGGACAGATACGCAGTATTTT,CASFRPGAWTDTQYF
.,11,few,TRBJ1-1,TRBV20-1,TGCAGTGCTGGAATGAACACTGAAGCTTTCTTT,CSAGMNTEAFF
TRBD2,16,.,TRBJ2-7,TRBV7-9,TGTGCCAGCAGCCTAGGGGATAGCGGGGGTACCTACGAGCAGTACTTC,CASSLGDSGGTYEQYF
.,16,.,TRBJ2-7,TRBV9,TGTGCCAGCAGCGTAGACTCCGGACAGAATACCTACGAGCAGTACTTC,CASSVDSGQNTYEQYF
.,15,.,TRBJ2-1,TRBV28,TGTGCCAGCAGTCTTATCATAGGGCCTTACAATGAGCAGTTCTTC,CASSLIIGPYNEQFF
.,11,.,TRBJ2-7,TRBV6-5,TGTGCCAGCCAATCTACCTACGAGCAGTACTTC,CASQSTYEQYF
.,14,.,TRBJ2-4,TRBV28,TGTGCCAGCAGTCCTAGACAGTTTGGAGACATTCAGTACTTC,CASSPRQFGDIQYF
.,12,.,TRBJ2-7,TRBV28,TGTGCCAGCATGGAGAGCTCCTACGAGCAGTACTTC,CASMESSYEQYF
.,14,.,TRBJ2-1,TRBV28,TGTGCCAGCAGTTTCGCAGGGGAGAACAATGAGCAGTTCTTC,CASSFAGENNEQFF
.,13,.,TRBJ2-7,TRBV5-4,TGTGCCAGCAGCTTGTCAGAGACCTACGAGCAGTACTTC,CASSLSETYEQYF
TRBD1,13,.,TRBJ1-2,TRBV28,TGTGCCAGCAACTTAGGACAGGGTTATGGCTACACCTTC,CASNLGQGYGYTF